One and the same sample provided the 15 T cell receptor beta chains below, sequenced in a study of read filtering for tumor transcriptome and immune sequencing. From approximately 430 ng of RNA, a library with molecular barcoded alpha/delta and beta/gamma adaptors was made. TCRdb independently ran MiXCR on the reads; one entry per CDR3 protein. The sample yields 90,000 to 95,000 distinct CDR3 sequences, 20% to 25% seen once. The material sequenced was a population of CD138-negative cells sorted from bone marrow. The origin of the receptors is a donor at least 40 years old with multiple myeloma.

This clonotype was counted between two and nine times. This rearrangement joins TRBV7-8 to TRBJ2-4; unclear D gene. V lost 4 bases and J lost 1, with 5 bases in between. Per germline, CDR1 SGHVS and CDR2 FQNEAQ. This CDR3 is built from 13 residues. The CDR3 here is CASSSGAKNIQYF. The CDR3 region has the DNA TGTGCCAGCAGCTCCGGCGCCAAAAACATTCAGTACTTC.

This clonotype was recorded many times. The chain combines TRBV7-9 with TRBJ2-3; 8 bases match TRBD2. V was clipped by 7 bases and J by 7 bases; unmatched bases: 19. The length of the CDR3 is 17 residues. Germline V gene lookup returns CDR1 SEHNR and CDR2 FQNEAQ (reference sequence). CDR3 region: CASTPPSPGGPGNTQYF. As DNA, the CDR3 is TGTGCCAGCACTCCACCTAGTCCGGGGGGGCCGGGGAATACGCAGTATTTT.

In its sample, this clonotype was seen many times. The V and J genes are TRBV2 and TRBJ2-7; D possibly corresponds to TRBD1 (6 bases). Trimming left V 6 bases short and J 6 bases short, with 12 bases between. The V gene's germline CDR1 is SNHLY and CDR2 FYNNEI. This CDR3 comprises 12 residues. CDR3 bases: TGTGCCAGCAGCGCAGACAGGTCCGAGCAGTACTTC. Its translation: CASSADRSEQYF. Full variable domain (missing parts from reference TRBV2 and TRBJ2-7): EPEVTQTPSHQVTQMGQEVILRCVPISNHLYFYWYRQILGQKVEFLVSFYNNEISEKSEIFDDQFSVERPDGSNFTLKIRSTKLEDSAMYFCASSADRSEQYFGPGTRLTVT.

This clonotype was seen only a few times. This chain connects TRBV28 to TRBJ1-6; weak D call: TRBD1 (6 bases). This CDR3 has 15 residues. CDR1 and CDR2 from the germline V gene are MDHEN and SYDVKM. V lost 6 bases to trimming and J lost 13 bases, with 22 bases between them. The CDR3 region is CASRKTGTRSFPLHF. The CDR3 DNA is TGTGCCAGCAGGAAGACCGGGACAAGGAGTTTCCCCCTCCACTTT. Filled out from reference TRBV28 and TRBJ1-6, the complete variable domain reads DVKVTQSSRYLVKRTGEKVFLECVQDMDHENMFWYRQDPGLGLRLIYFSYDVKMKEKGDIPEGYSVSREKKERFSLILESASTNQTSMYLCASRKTGTRSFPLHFGNGTRLTVT.

This clonotype was detected many times. V gene TRBV19 combines with J gene TRBJ2-2; TRBD1 might be the D (6 bases). In germline, CDR1 is LNHDA, CDR2 SQIVND (reference sequence). This CDR3 has 20 residues. V was clipped by 3 bases and J by 6 bases, with 29 bases between them. The CDR3 loop is CASSIFRGSGETRRAGELFF. CDR3 nucleotides: TGTGCCAGTAGTATCTTCAGGGGATCTGGCGAGACTCGGCGGGCCGGGGAGCTGTTTTTT.

To note about this clonotype: This may be a read error, as it is one base from a much larger clone. The chain recombines TRBV7-3 with TRBJ1-5, with D unresolved. The CDR3 runs 14 residues. V was clipped by 9 bases and J by 0 bases, with 12 bases between them. Per the germline V gene, CDR1 is SGHTA and CDR2 is FQGTGA. This chain's CDR3 is CASPTVSSNQPQHF. The CDR3 coding sequence is TGTGCCAGTCCCACGGTAAGTAGCAATCAGCCCCAGCATTTT. Variable domain in full (rest from reference TRBV7-3 and TRBJ1-5): GAGVSQTPSNKVTEKGKYVELRCDPISGHTALYWYRQSLGQGPEFLIYFQGTGAADDSGLPNDRFFAVRPEGSVSTLKIQRTERGDSAVYLCASPTVSSNQPQHFGDGTRLSIL.

This clonotype has at least ten counts. This chain connects TRBV5-3 to TRBJ2-5; D not resolved. TRBV5-3 is marked as an open reading frame, function uncertain. The V end lost 3 bases, the J end lost 14 bases, and 14 bases lay between the germline ends. The CDR3 has 11 amino acids. As DNA, the CDR3 is TGTGCCAGAAGCTCCAGATTTTGTCCCTACTTC. This codes for CARSSRFCPYF.

In its sample, this clonotype was seen many times. This sequence joins TRBV6-1 and TRBJ2-5, with D hard to call. Germline assignment: CDR1 MNHNS and CDR2 SASEGT. CDR3 length equals 13 residues. Trimming removed 3 bases from V and 2 bases from J, with 7 bases in between. This CDR3 reads CASSEYYQETQYF. The CDR3 DNA follows: TGTGCCAGCAGTGAGTACTATCAAGAGACCCAGTACTTC.

This clonotype was detected many times. V usage is TRBV28 and J usage is TRBJ1-1; TRBD1 is a possible D gene (6 bases). The CDR3 spans 13 residues. Germline loops: CDR1 MDHEN, CDR2 SYDVKM. V was pared by 3 bases and J by 9 bases, with 14 bases between. The CDR3 DNA follows: TGTGCCAGCAGTTTTGAGGACAGACGACAAGCTTTCTTT. It translates to CASSFEDRRQAFF. The full variable domain, with the rest looked up from reference TRBV28 and TRBJ1-1, is DVKVTQSSRYLVKRTGEKVFLECVQDMDHENMFWYRQDPGLGLRLIYFSYDVKMKEKGDIPEGYSVSREKKERFSLILESASTNQTSMYLCASSFEDRRQAFFGQGTRLTVV.

This clonotype was observed many times. The chain uses TRBV5-1 and TRBJ2-5; 10 bases are shared with TRBD2. In germline, CDR1 is SGHRS, CDR2 YFSETQ. This CDR3 spans 15 amino acids. The V segment lost 6 bases and the J segment 3 bases; nucleotides outside the gene matches: 8. The CDR3 spells CASTPIAGGKETQYF. For the CDR3, the DNA is TGCGCCAGCACTCCAATAGCGGGGGGAAAAGAGACCCAGTACTTC.

This clonotype appeared many times. The chain is built from TRBV27 and TRBJ1-6; perhaps TRBD1 as D (5 bases). V lost 6 bases and J lost 12, with 18 bases in between. The CDR3 length is 14 residues. Germline values: CDR1 MNHEY, CDR2 SMNVEV (reference sequence). The CDR3 DNA reads TGTGCCAGCAGCTACGGGGGTGGTCTGAGACCCCTCCACTTT. Its protein product is CASSYGGGLRPLHF.

In regard to this clonotype: This may come from a read error, since a much larger clone is one base off. The chain joins TRBV29-1 to TRBJ2-4, with a possible D match to TRBD2 (5 bases). This CDR3 region has 13 residues. Trimming removed 4 bases at V and 12 bases at J, with 19 bases between. Germline V lookup: CDR1 SQVTM, CDR2 ANQGSEA. CDR3 residues: CSVAQEAFGTQYF. The CDR3 DNA reads TGCAGCGTTGCGCAGGAGGCATTCGGCACTCAGTACTTC.

Turning to this clonotype: A much more abundant neighbour one base away suggests this may be a read error. V and J are TRBV5-1 and TRBJ2-5, with D unresolved. The CDR3 runs 13 residues. V lost 3 bases to trimming and J lost 3 bases, with 9 bases between them. Germline V CDR1 and CDR2: SGHRS, YFSETQ. The CDR3, as DNA: TGCGCCAGCAGCTATACTCCGGAAGAGACCCAGTACTTC. Protein sequence: CASSYTPEETQYF.

This clonotype occurred many times. The genes are TRBV7-9 and TRBJ2-7; the match to TRBD1 covers 7 bases. J gave up 3 bases and V 5 bases, and 7 bases lay outside the gene matches. The germline V gene encodes CDR1 SEHNR and CDR2 FQNEAQ (reference sequence). This CDR3 contains 14 residues. The CDR3 protein is CASSPTGTDYEQYF. The CDR3 DNA follows: TGTGCCAGCAGCCCGACCGGGACAGACTACGAGCAGTACTTC.

This clonotype was seen at least ten times. The V call is TRBV5-1, the J call TRBJ1-5; D gene unclear. V was pared by 4 bases and J by 4 bases, with 15 bases between. This CDR3 is 15 amino acids long. Germline-derived CDR1 and CDR2 are SGHRS and YFSETQ. CDR3 in amino acids: CASSPVTGNNQPQHF. The CDR3, as DNA: TGCGCCAGCAGCCCCGTGACGGGTAATAATCAGCCCCAGCATTTT.